Below, 4 T cell receptor beta chains from the same sample are listed, as sequenced in a study of blood T cell repertoires in COVID-19. TCRdb keeps only in-frame clones here, not all; method: immunoSEQ multiplex PCR. Here the sample spans some 290,000 clones, just over 90% being singletons. Sequenced material: PBMCs or T cells enriched from blood (not recorded which). The receptors shown here come from a woman aged 40-49 years with acute COVID-19.

The sample holds one count of this clone. The chain combines TRBV4-3 with TRBJ1-2; TRBD1 matches at 7 bases. Germline CDR1 is LGHNA and CDR2 is YSLEER. The V segment lost 0 bases and the J segment 5 bases; nucleotides outside the gene matches: 9. This CDR3 contains 16 residues. The CDR3 loop is CASSQDLPGQYYGYTF. The CDR3 coding sequence is TGCGCCAGCAGCCAAGATCTGCCGGGACAGTATTATGGCTACACCTTC.

The chain recombines TRBV5-1 with TRBJ2-5; 11 bases line up with TRBD2. This CDR3 comprises 15 residues. Germline V CDR1 and CDR2: SGHRS, YFSETQ. Unmatched junction bases numbered 5, after V lost 5 bases and J lost 2 bases. The CDR3 sequence is CASSFRLAGQETQYF. Here the CDR3 DNA reads TGCGCCAGCAGTTTTAGACTAGCGGGGCAAGAGACCCAGTACTTC.

The V call is TRBV19, the J call TRBJ2-2; 11 bases are shared with TRBD1. The CDR3 has 14 residues. The J segment lost 6 bases and the V segment lost 8 bases, leaving 5 bases of the junction unmatched. Germline values: CDR1 LNHDA, CDR2 SQIVND (reference sequence). CDR3 loop: CASGDRGISGELFF. The CDR3 DNA follows: TGTGCCAGTGGGGACAGGGGGATTTCCGGGGAGCTGTTTTTT.

CDR3: CASSPYGTGSFNQPQHF. The CDR3, as DNA: TGTGCCAGTAGTCCATACGGGACAGGGAGTTTCAATCAGCCCCAGCATTTT. The chain links TRBV19 to TRBJ1-5, with 9 bases identical to TRBD1. Germline V gene data show CDR1 as LNHDA and CDR2 as SQIVND (reference sequence). The CDR3 totals 17 residues. V shed 5 bases and J 3 bases; nucleotides not matched to a gene: 11.